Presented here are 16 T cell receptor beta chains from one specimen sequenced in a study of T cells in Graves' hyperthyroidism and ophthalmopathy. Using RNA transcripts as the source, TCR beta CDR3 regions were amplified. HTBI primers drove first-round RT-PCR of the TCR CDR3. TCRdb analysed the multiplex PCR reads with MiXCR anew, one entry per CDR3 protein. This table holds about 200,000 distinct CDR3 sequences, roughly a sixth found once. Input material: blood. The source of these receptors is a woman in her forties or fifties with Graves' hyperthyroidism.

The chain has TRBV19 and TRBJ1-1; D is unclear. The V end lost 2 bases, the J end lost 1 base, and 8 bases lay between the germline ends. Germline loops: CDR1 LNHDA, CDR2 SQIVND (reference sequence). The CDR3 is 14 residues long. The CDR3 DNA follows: TGTGCCAGTAGTATACCCCGGGAGAACACTGAAGCTTTCTTT. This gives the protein CASSIPRENTEAFF. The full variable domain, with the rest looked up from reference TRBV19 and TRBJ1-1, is DGGITQSPKYLFRKEGQNVTLSCEQNLNHDAMYWYRQDPGQGLRLIYYSQIVNDFQKGDIAEGYSVSREKKESFPLTVTSAQKNPTAFYLCASSIPRENTEAFFGQGTRLTVV.

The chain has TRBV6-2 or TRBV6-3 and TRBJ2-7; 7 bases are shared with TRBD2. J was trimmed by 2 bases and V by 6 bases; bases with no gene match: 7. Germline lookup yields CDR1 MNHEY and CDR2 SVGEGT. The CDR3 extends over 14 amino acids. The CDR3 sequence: CASSPAGTTYEQYF. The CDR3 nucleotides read TGTGCCAGCAGCCCCGCCGGGACTACCTACGAGCAGTACTTC.

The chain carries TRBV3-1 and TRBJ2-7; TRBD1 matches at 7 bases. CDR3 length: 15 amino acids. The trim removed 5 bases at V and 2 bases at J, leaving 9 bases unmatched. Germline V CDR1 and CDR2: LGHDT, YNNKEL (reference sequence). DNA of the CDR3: TGTGCCAGCAGCGCAGGGACAGCGGTTACCTACGAGCAGTACTTC. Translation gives CASSAGTAVTYEQYF.

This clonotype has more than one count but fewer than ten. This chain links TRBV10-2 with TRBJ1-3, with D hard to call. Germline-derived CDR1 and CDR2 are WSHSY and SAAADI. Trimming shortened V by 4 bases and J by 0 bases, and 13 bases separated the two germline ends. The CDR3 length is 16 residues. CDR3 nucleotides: TGCGCCAGCAGTGTGAACGACGCGGACTCTGGAAACACCATATATTTT. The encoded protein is CASSVNDADSGNTIYF.

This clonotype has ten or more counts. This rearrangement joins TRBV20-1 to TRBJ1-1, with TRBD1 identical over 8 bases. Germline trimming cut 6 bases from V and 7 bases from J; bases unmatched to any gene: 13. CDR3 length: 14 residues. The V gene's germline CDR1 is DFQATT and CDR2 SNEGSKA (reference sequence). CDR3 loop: CSASQGAQLIEAFF. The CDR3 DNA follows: TGCAGTGCATCGCAGGGGGCGCAGTTAATTGAAGCTTTCTTT.

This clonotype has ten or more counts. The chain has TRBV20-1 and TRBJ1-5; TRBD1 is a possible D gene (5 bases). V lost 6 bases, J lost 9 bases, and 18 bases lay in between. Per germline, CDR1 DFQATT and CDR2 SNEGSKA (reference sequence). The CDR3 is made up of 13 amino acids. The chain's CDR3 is CSARGEHDGPQHF. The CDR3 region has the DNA TGCAGTGCCCGAGGGGAGCATGATGGGCCCCAGCATTTT.

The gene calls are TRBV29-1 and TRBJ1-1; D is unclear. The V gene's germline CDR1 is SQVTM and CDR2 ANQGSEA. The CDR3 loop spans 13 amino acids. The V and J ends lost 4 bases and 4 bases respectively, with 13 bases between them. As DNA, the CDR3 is TGCAGCGTTGGCGGGAGTCTGGGCACTGAAGCTTTCTTT. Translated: CSVGGSLGTEAFF.

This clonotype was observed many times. The CDR3 DNA reads as TGTGCCAGCAGCTTGTTGGTCGGTCGGACTGAAGCTTTCTTT. Protein: CASSLLVGRTEAFF. This chain connects TRBV5-6 to TRBJ1-1; the D is unclear. V dropped 1 base and J dropped 5 bases, with 12 bases sitting between them. CDR1 is SGHDT and CDR2 is YYEEEE in the germline V gene. CDR3 length: 14 residues.

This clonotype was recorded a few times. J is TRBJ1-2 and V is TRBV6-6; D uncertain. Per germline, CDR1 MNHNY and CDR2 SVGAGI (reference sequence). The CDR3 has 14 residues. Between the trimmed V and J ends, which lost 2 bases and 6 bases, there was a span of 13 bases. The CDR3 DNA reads TGTGCCAGCAGTTACCGTGGGGAGGGAGATGGCTACACCTTC. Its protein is CASSYRGEGDGYTF.

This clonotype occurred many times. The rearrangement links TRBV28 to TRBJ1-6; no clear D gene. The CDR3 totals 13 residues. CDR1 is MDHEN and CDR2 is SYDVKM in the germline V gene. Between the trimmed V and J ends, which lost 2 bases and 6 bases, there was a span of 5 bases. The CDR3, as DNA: TGTGCCAGCAGTTTAACCCGTAATTCACCCCTCCACTTT. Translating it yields CASSLTRNSPLHF.

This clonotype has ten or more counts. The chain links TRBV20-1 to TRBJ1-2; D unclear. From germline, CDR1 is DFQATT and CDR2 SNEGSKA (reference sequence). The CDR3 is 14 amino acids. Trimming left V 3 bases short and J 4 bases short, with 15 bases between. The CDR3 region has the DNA TGCAGTGCTAGTTGGGAGGGTCTGGGCTATGGCTACACCTTC. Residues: CSASWEGLGYGYTF.

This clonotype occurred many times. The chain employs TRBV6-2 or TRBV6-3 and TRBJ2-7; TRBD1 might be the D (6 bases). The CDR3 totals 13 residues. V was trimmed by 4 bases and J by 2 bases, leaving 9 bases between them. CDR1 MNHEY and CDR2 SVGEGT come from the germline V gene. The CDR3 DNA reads TGTGCCAGCAGTTCGTACAGGGCCTACGAGCAGTACTTC. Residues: CASSSYRAYEQYF.

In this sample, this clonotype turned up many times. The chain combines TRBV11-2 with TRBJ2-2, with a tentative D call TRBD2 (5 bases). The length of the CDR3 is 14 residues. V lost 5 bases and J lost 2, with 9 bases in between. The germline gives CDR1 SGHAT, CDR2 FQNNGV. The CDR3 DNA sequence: TGTGCCAGCAGCGCTGGACTTAACACCGGGGAGCTGTTTTTT. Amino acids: CASSAGLNTGELFF.

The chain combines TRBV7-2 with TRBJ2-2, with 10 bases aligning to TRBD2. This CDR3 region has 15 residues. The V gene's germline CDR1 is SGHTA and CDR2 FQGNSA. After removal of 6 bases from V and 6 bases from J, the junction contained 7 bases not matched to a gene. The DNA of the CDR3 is TGTGCCAGCAGTTACCGACTAGCGGGCCCCGGGGAGCTGTTTTTT. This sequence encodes CASSYRLAGPGELFF.

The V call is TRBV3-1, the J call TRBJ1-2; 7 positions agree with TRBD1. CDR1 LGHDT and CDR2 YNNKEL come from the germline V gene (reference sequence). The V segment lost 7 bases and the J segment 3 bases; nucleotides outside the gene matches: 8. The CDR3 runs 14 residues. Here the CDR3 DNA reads TGTGCCAGCACCAAAAGGGACAGAGACTATGGCTACACCTTC. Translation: CASTKRDRDYGYTF.

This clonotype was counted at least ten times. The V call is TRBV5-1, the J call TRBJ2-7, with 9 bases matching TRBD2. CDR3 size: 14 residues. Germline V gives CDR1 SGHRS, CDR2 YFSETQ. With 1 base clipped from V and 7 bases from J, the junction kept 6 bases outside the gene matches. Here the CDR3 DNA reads TGCGCCAGCAGCTTGTCTAGCGGGATAGGAGAGCAGTACTTC. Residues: CASSLSSGIGEQYF. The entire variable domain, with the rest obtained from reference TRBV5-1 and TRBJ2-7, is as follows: KAGVTQTPRYLIKTRGQQVTLSCSPISGHRSVSWYQQTPGQGLQFLFEYFSETQRNKGNFPGRFSGRQFSNSRSEMNVSTLELGDSALYLCASSLSSGIGEQYFGPGTRLTVT.